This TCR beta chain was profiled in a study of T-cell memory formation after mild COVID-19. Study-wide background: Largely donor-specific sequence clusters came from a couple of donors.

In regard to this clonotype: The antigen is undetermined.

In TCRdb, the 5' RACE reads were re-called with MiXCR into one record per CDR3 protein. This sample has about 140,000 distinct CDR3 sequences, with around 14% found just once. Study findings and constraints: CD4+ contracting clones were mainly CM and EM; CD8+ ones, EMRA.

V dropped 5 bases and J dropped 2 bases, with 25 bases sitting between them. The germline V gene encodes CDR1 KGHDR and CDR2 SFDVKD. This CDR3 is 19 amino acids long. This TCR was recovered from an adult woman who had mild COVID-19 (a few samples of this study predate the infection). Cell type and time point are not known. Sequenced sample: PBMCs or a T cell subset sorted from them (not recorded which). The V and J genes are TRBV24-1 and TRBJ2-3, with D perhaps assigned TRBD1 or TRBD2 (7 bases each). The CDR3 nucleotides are TGTGCCACCAGTGCTTCAACCGGGACAGCGGGACTTCCCACAGATACGCAGTATTTT. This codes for CATSASTGTAGLPTDTQYF.